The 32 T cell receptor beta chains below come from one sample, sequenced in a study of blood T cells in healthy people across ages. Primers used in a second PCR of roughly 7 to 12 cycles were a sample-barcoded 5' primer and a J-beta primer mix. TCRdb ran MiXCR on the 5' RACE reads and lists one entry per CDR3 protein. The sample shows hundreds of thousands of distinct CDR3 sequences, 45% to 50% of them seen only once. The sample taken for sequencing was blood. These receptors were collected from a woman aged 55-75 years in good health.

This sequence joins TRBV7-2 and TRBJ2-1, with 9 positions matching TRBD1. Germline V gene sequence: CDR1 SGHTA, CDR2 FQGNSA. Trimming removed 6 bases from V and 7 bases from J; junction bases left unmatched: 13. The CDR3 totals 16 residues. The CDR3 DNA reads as TGTGCCAGCAGTTCTACCGGGACAGGGTTCCCTAATGAGCAGTTCTTC. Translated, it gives CASSSTGTGFPNEQFF.

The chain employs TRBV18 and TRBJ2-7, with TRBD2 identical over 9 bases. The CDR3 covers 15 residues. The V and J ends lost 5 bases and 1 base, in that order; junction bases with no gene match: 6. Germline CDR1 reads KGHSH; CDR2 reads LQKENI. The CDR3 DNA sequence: TGTGCCAGCTCATCCATTAGCGGGAGATCCTACGAGCAGTACTTC. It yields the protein CASSSISGRSYEQYF.

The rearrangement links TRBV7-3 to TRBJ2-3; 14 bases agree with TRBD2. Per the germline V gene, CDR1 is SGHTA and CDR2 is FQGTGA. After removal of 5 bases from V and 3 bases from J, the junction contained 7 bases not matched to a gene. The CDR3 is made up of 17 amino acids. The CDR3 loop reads CASSKGTSGSWTDTQYF. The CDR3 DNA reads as TGTGCCAGCAGCAAAGGGACTAGCGGGAGTTGGACAGATACGCAGTATTTT.

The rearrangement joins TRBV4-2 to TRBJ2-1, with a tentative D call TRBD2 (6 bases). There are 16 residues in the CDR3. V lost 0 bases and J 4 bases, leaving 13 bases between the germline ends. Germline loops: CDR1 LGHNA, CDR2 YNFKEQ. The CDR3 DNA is TGTGCCAGCAGCCAAGAGGTAACGGGAGATTACAATGAGCAGTTCTTC. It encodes CASSQEVTGDYNEQFF.

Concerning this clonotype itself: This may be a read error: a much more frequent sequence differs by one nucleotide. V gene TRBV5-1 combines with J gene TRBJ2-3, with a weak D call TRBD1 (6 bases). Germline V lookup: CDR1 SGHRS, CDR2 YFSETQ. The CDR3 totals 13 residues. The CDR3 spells CTSSRGVTDTQYF. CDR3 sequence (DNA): TGCACCAGCAGCAGGGGAGTCACAGATACGCAGTATTTT.

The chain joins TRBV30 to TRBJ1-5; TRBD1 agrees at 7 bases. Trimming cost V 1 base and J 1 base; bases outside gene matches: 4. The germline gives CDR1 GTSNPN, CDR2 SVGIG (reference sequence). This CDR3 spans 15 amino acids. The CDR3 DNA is TGTGCCTGGAGTGGGGGGACAGTCAGCAATCAGCCCCAGCATTTT. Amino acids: CAWSGGTVSNQPQHF.

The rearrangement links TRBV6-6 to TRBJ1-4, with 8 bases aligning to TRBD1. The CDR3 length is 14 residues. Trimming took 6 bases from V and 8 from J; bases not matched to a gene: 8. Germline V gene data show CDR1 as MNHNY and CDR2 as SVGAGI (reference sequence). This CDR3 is CASSPGQGMEKLFF. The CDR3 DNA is TGTGCCAGCAGCCCCGGACAGGGTATGGAAAAACTGTTTTTT.

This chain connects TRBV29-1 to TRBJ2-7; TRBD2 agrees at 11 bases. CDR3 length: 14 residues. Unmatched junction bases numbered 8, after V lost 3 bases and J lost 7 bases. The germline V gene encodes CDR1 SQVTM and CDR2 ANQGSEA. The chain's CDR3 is CSVDRGLADNEQYF. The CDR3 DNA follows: TGCAGCGTTGACCGGGGACTAGCGGACAATGAGCAGTACTTC.

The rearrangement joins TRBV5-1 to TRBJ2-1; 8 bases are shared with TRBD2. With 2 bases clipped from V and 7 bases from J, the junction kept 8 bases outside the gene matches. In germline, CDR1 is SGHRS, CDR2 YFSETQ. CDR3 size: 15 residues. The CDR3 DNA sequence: TGCGCCAGCAGCTTAACGGGAGGGCTTACAAATGAGCAGTTCTTC. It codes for CASSLTGGLTNEQFF.

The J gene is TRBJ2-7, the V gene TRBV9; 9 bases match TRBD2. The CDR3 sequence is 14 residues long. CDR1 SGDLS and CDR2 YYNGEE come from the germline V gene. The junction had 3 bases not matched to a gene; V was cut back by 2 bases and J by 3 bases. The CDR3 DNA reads TGTGCCAGCAGCGTGACTAGCGGCAACTACGAGCAGTACTTC. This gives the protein CASSVTSGNYEQYF.

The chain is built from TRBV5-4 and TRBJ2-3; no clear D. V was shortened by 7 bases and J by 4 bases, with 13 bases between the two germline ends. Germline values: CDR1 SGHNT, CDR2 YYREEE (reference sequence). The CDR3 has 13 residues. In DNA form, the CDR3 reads TGTGCCAGCGGGCAGGTTCGTCCAGATACGCAGTATTTT. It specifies CASGQVRPDTQYF. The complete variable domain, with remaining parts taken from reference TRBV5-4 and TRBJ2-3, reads ETGVTQSPTHLIKTRGQQVTLRCSSQSGHNTVSWYQQALGQGPQFIFQYYREEENGRGNFPPRFSGLQFPNYSSELNVNALELDDSALYLCASGQVRPDTQYFGPGTRLTVL.

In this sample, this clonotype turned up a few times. The CDR3 DNA is TGTGCCAGCAGCTTGGTCGCAAGCTCGAACACTGAAGCTTTCTTT. Translating gives CASSLVASSNTEAFF. The chain combines TRBV5-5 with TRBJ1-1; D uncertain. The CDR3 has 15 amino acids. The germline V and J ends were trimmed by 0 bases and 1 base, with 10 bases remaining between them. The germline V gene has CDR1 SGHKS and CDR2 YYEKEE (reference sequence).

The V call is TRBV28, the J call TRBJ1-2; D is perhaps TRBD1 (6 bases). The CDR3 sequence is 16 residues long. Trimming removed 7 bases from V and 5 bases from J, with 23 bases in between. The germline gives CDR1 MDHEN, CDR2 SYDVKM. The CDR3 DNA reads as TGTGCCAGCAAACACACCGCCGGAACAGGGTCTTATGGCTACACCTTC. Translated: CASKHTAGTGSYGYTF.

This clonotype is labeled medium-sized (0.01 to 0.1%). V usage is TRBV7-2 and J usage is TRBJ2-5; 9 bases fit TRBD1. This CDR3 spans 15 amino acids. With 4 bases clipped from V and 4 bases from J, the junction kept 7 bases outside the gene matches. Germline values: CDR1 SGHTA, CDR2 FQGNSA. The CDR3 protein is CASSWAGTGSETQYF. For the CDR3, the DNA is TGTGCCAGCAGCTGGGCCGGGACAGGGTCAGAGACCCAGTACTTC.

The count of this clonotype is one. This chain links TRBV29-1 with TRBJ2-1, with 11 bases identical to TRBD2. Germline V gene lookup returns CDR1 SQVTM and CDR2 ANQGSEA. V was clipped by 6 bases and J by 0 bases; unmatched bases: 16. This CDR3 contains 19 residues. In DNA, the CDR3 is TGCAGCGTAAAACCCGGTCTAGCGGGAGGATCTCGCTCCTACAATGAGCAGTTCTTC. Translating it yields CSVKPGLAGGSRSYNEQFF.

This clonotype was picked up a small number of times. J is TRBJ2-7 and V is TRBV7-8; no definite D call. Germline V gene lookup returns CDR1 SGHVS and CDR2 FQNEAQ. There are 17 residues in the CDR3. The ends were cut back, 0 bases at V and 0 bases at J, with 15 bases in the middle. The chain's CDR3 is CASSLAQVGSSSYEQYF. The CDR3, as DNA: TGTGCCAGCAGCTTAGCGCAAGTCGGATCGAGCTCCTACGAGCAGTACTTC.

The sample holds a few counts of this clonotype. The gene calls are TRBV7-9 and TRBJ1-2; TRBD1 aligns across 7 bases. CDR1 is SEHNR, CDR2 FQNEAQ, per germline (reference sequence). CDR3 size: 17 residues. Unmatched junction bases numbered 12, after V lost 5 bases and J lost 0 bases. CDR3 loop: CASSRWHRDSPNYGYTF. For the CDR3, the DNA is TGTGCCAGCAGCAGATGGCACCGGGACAGTCCTAACTATGGCTACACCTTC.

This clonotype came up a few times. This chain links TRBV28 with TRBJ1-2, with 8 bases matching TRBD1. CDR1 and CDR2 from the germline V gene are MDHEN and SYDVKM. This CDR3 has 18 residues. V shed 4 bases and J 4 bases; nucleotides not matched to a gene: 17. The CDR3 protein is CASSSPTPGTGAGYGYTF. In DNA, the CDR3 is TGTGCCAGCAGTTCTCCCACTCCCGGGACAGGAGCGGGCTATGGCTACACCTTC.

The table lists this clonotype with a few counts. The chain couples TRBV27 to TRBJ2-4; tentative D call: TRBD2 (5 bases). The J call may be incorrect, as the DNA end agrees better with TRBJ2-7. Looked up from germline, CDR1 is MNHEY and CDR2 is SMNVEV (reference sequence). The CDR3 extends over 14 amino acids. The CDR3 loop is CASSLYPGLGEQYF. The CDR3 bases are TGTGCCAGCAGTTTATACCCGGGATTGGGCGAGCAGTACTTC.

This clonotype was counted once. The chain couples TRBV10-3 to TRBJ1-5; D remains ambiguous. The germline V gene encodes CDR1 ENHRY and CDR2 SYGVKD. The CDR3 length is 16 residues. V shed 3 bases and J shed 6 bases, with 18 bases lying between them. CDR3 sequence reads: CAISEVSVTQSQPQHF. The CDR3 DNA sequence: TGTGCCATCAGTGAAGTTTCCGTTACGCAAAGTCAGCCCCAGCATTTT.

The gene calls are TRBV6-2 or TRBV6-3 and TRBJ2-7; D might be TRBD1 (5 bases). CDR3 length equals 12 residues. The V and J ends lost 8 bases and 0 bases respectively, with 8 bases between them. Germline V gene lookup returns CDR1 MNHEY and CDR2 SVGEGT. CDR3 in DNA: TGTGCCAGCCACAGGAGCTCCTACGAGCAGTACTTC. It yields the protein CASHRSSYEQYF.

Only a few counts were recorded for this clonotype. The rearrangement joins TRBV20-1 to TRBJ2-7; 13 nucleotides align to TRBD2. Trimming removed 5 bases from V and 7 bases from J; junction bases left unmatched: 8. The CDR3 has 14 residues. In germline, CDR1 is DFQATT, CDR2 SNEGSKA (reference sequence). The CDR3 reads CSAPGTSGMSEQYF. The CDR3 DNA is TGCAGTGCTCCCGGGACTAGCGGGATGAGTGAGCAGTACTTC.

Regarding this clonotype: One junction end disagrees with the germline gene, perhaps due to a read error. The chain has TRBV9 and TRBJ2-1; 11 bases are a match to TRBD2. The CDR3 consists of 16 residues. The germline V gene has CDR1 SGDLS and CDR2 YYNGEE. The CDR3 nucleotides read TGCGCCAGCAGCGTAGACGGGGCTAGCGGGAGGCATGAGCAGTTCTTC. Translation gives CASSVDGASGRHEQFF.

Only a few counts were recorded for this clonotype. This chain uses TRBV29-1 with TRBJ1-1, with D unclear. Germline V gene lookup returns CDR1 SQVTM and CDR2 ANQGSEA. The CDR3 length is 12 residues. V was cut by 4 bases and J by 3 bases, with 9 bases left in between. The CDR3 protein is CSVGYSDTEAFF. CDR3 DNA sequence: TGCAGCGTTGGGTATTCGGACACTGAAGCTTTCTTT.

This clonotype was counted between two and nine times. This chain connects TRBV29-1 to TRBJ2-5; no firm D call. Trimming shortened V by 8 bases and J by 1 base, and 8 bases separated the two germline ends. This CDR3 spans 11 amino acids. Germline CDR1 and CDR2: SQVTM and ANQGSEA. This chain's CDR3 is CSTSIQETQYF. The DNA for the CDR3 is TGCAGCACTTCGATCCAAGAGACCCAGTACTTC.

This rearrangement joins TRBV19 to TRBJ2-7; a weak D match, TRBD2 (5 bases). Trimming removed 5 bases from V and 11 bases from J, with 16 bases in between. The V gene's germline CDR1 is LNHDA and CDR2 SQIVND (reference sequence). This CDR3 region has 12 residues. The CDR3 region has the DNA TGTGCCAGTAGTCCTTCGTCGGGGATCAAGTACTTC. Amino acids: CASSPSSGIKYF.

The CDR3 DNA reads as TGTGCCAGCAGTTTACGGGGGTTCACCTACGAGCAGTACTTC. Translated, it gives CASSLRGFTYEQYF. V gene TRBV28 combines with J gene TRBJ2-7; possible D gene TRBD2, 6 bases. The ends were cut back, 2 bases at V and 2 bases at J, with 10 bases in the middle. CDR3 size: 14 residues. The germline V gene encodes CDR1 MDHEN and CDR2 SYDVKM.

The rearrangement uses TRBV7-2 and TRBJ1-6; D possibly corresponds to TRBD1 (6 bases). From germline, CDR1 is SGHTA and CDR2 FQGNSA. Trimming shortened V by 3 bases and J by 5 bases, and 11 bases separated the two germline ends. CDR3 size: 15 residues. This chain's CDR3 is CASSFDDRNNSPLHF. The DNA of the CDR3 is TGTGCCAGCAGCTTTGACGACAGGAATAATTCACCCCTCCACTTT.

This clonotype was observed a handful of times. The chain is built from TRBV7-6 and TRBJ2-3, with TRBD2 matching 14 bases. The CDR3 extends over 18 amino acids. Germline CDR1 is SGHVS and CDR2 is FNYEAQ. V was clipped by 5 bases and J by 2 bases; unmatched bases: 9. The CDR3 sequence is CASSRSGLAGGLTDTQYF. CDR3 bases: TGTGCCAGCAGCCGGTCCGGACTAGCGGGAGGACTCACAGATACGCAGTATTTT.

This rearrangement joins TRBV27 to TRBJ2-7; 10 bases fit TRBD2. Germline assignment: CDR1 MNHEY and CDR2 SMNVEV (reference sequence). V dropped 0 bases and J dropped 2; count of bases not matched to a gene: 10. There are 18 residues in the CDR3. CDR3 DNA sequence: TGTGCCAGCAGTTTATCCTCCCCTAGCGGGAGATGGACCTACGAGCAGTACTTC. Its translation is CASSLSSPSGRWTYEQYF.

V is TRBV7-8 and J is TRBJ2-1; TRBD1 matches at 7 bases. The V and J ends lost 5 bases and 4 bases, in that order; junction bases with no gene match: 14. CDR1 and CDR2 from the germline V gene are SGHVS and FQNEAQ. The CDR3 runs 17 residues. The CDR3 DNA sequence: TGTGCCAGCAGCGGCGGCCGACAGGGAGAAGGATACAATGAGCAGTTCTTC. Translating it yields CASSGGRQGEGYNEQFF.

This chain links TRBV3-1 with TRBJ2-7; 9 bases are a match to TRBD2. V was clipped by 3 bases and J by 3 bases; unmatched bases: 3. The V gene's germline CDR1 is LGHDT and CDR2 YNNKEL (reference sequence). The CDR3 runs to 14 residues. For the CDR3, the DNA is TGTGCCAGCAGCCAGCGGGGGGGTGACTACGAGCAGTACTTC. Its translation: CASSQRGGDYEQYF.